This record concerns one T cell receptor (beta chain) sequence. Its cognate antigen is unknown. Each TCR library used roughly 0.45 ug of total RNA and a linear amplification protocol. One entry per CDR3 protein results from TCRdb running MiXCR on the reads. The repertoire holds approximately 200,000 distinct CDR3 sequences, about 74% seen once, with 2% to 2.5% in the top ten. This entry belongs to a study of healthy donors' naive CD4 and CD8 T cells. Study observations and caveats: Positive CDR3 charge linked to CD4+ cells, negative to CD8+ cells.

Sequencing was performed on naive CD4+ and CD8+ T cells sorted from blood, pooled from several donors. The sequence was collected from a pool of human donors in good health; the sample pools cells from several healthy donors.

The CDR3 coding sequence is TGTGCCAGCAGCTTTCGTAGCGGCAATGAGCAGTTCTTC. Protein: CASSFRSGNEQFF. The chain links TRBV5-5 to TRBJ2-1; D is perhaps TRBD2 (6 bases). The CDR3 loop spans 13 amino acids. Germline-derived CDR1 and CDR2 are SGHKS and YYEKEE (reference sequence). V was clipped by 2 bases and J by 6 bases, with 9 bases between them.